The rows below give T cell receptor beta chains drawn from one sample of a study of sequential checkpoint blockade in melanoma. Assay used: immunoSEQ multiplex PCR; TCRdb lists only in-frame clones, some missing. Of 1,300 or so clones listed, roughly 65% were seen once; the top ten hold about 52%. The specimen comprised CD8+ T cells sorted from blood (inferred from file names), sampled from a patient given nivolumab and ipilimumab in sequence. The receptor source for this set is a human donor with melanoma. Each CDR3 is given with its conserved first and last residue. Fields, in order: V gene, D gene, clone size, J gene, CDR3 protein, CDR3 DNA. The D gene is left open where the match is weak. Some rows mark clone size as missing; the rest say once, few, many or name a class of expanded clone.

TRBV28	NA	NA	TRBJ2-7	CASSPPVGQTYEQYF	TGTGCCAGCAGTCCCCCGGTGGGGCAGACCTACGAGCAGTACTTC
TRBV4-1	NA	once	TRBJ1-5	CASSQAGKSNQPQHF	TGCGCCAGCAGCCAAGCCGGGAAGAGCAATCAGCCCCAGCATTTT
TRBV28	NA	hyperexpanded	TRBJ1-1	CASSLGGLENTEAFF	TGTGCCAGCAGTCTCGGGGGTTTGGAGAACACTGAAGCTTTCTTT
TRBV30	TRBD1	large	TRBJ2-7	CAWSVGTGEYEQYF	TGTGCCTGGAGTGTAGGGACAGGGGAATACGAGCAGTACTTC
TRBV27	NA	NA	TRBJ2-7	CASTLSSGSYEQYF	TGTGCCAGCACCCTCTCCTCAGGCTCCTACGAGCAGTACTTC
TRBV21-1	NA	once	TRBJ2-7	CASSPPGLERHEQYF	TGTGCCAGCAGCCCCCCAGGGCTGGAACGTCACGAGCAGTACTTC
TRBV14	NA	few	TRBJ2-7	CASSQVQGEQYF	TGTGCCAGCAGCCAAGTACAGGGCGAGCAGTACTTC
TRBV15	NA	NA	TRBJ2-7	CATSRDGDTPEEQYF	TGTGCCACCAGCAGAGATGGGGACACCCCAGAGGAGCAGTACTTC
TRBV9	NA	NA	TRBJ1-1	CASSVDEGRERNTEAFF	TGTGCCAGCAGCGTAGACGAGGGTAGAGAACGGAACACTGAAGCTTTCTTT
TRBV7-8	TRBD1	NA	TRBJ2-7	CASSSGTAIVEQYF	TGTGCCAGCAGCTCCGGGACAGCTATTGTGGAGCAGTACTTC
TRBV21-1	NA	NA	TRBJ1-5	CASSLTIATLHHQPQHF	TGTGCCAGCAGCCTGACTATAGCTACATTGCATCATCAGCCCCAGCATTTT
TRBV4-3	NA	NA	TRBJ1-5	CASSQELPSNQPQHF	TGCGCCAGCAGCCAAGAACTCCCTTCTAATCAGCCCCAGCATTTT
TRBV27	NA	NA	TRBJ2-1	CASSFGGSYNEQFF	TGTGCCAGCAGTTTCGGCGGCTCCTACAATGAGCAGTTCTTC
TRBV6-5	NA	NA	TRBJ1-5	CASSYGSPYSNQPQHF	TGTGCCAGCAGTTACGGTTCACCCTATAGCAATCAGCCCCAGCATTTT
TRBV9	TRBD1	NA	TRBJ1-2	CASSAWDRELDGYTF	TGTGCCAGCAGCGCCTGGGACAGGGAATTGGATGGCTACACCTTC
TRBV11-3	NA	NA	TRBJ2-7	CASSLGVDKSGSSSYEQYF	TGTGCCAGCAGCTTAGGGGTAGATAAGTCGGGTTCTTCCTCCTACGAGCAGTACTTC
TRBV7-9	TRBD1	NA	TRBJ1-2	CASSSTGANYGYTF	TGTGCCAGCAGCTCCACAGGGGCGAACTATGGCTACACCTTC
TRBV27	TRBD2	NA	TRBJ2-7	CASSTSGVYEQYF	TGTGCCAGCAGTACTAGCGGGGTCTACGAGCAGTACTTC
TRBV15	TRBD1	NA	TRBJ2-7	CATSRDSNRGRWEQYF	TGTGCCACCAGCAGAGATAGTAACAGGGGGCGGTGGGAGCAGTACTTC
TRBV4-3	NA	NA	TRBJ2-7	CASSQNFRGGEQYF	TGCGCCAGCAGCCAAAATTTTAGGGGTGGCGAGCAGTACTTC
TRBV11-2	NA	once	TRBJ2-2	CASSSPLDTGNTGELFF	TGTGCCAGCAGCTCGCCGCTGGACACGGGGAACACCGGGGAGCTGTTTTTT
TRBV27	NA	NA	TRBJ1-5	CASSPPGQPQHF	TGTGCCAGCAGTCCCCCGGGGCAGCCCCAGCATTTT
TRBV29-1	NA	NA	TRBJ2-7	CSVMTTGSSYEQYF	TGCAGCGTTATGACAACGGGAAGCTCCTACGAGCAGTACTTC
TRBV5-6	NA	few	TRBJ2-7	CASSFQVSSYEQYF	TGTGCCAGCAGCTTTCAGGTCAGCTCCTACGAGCAGTACTTC
TRBV28	TRBD1	NA	TRBJ2-7	CASSRTGDDEQYF	TGTGCCAGCAGCCGCACAGGGGACGACGAGCAGTACTTC
TRBV20-1	NA	medium-sized	TRBJ1-5	CSAGGAQPQHF	TGCAGTGCAGGGGGGGCTCAGCCCCAGCATTTT
TRBV6-1	NA	NA	TRBJ2-7	CASTWKETYEQYF	TGTGCCAGCACTTGGAAGGAGACCTACGAGCAGTACTTC
TRBV5-4	TRBD1	NA	TRBJ2-7	CASSSPRTGDYEQYF	TGTGCCAGCAGCTCCCCTCGGACAGGGGACTACGAGCAGTACTTC
TRBV14	NA	NA	TRBJ2-7	CASSEATYEQYF	TGTGCCAGCAGCGAAGCCACCTACGAGCAGTACTTC
TRBV28	TRBD1	NA	TRBJ2-7	CASRSPWDRRYEQYF	TGTGCCAGCAGATCACCTTGGGACAGGAGGTACGAGCAGTACTTC
TRBV28	NA	NA	TRBJ2-7	CASSWSSRYEQYF	TGTGCCAGCTCCTGGAGCAGCCGATACGAGCAGTACTTC
TRBV19	NA	NA	TRBJ2-7	CASSPIATLGEQYF	TGTGCCAGTAGCCCTATAGCGACCCTAGGCGAGCAGTACTTC
TRBV28	TRBD2	NA	TRBJ2-7	CASRLAGAYEQYF	TGTGCCAGCAGACTAGCGGGCGCGTACGAGCAGTACTTC
TRBV5-1	TRBD1	NA	TRBJ1-2	CASSRMEGQNYGYTF	TGCGCCAGCAGCCGAATGGAGGGACAGAACTATGGCTACACCTTC
TRBV28	TRBD1	NA	TRBJ2-7	CASSLLTGNEQYF	TGTGCCAGCAGTCTCCTGACAGGGAACGAGCAGTACTTC
TRBV4-3	NA	NA	TRBJ1-3	CASSQDHDDSSGNTIYF	TGCGCCAGCAGCCAAGATCACGACGACTCCTCTGGAAACACCATATATTTT
TRBV10-3	NA	NA	TRBJ1-1	CASKPPLGGTEAFF	TGTGCCTCCAAACCTCCCTTGGGGGGCACTGAAGCTTTCTTT
TRBV19	NA	NA	TRBJ1-5	CASSTYGGYSNQPQHF	TGTGCCAGTAGTACCTACGGGGGTTATAGCAATCAGCCCCAGCATTTT
TRBV7-9	NA	NA	TRBJ2-7	CASSSYGGDEQYF	TGTGCCAGCAGCTCGTACGGAGGGGACGAGCAGTACTTC
TRBV19	TRBD1	few	TRBJ1-1	CASSVTGGWTEAFF	TGTGCCAGTAGTGTTACAGGGGGCTGGACTGAAGCTTTCTTT
TRBV7-2	NA	NA	TRBJ1-2	CASSVTSNYGYTF	TGTGCCAGCAGCGTCACATCTAACTATGGCTACACCTTC
TRBV7-8	TRBD1	NA	TRBJ1-2	CASSSLTGGRYGYTF	TGTGCCAGCAGCTCATTGACAGGGGGCAGATATGGCTACACCTTC
TRBV6-1	TRBD2	few	TRBJ2-7	CASRGLAGGWIEQYF	TGTGCCAGCAGGGGACTAGCGGGAGGATGGATCGAGCAGTACTTC
TRBV27	TRBD1	NA	TRBJ1-1	CASSLLGTATEAFF	TGTGCCAGCAGTTTATTGGGGACAGCTACTGAAGCTTTCTTT
TRBV28	TRBD1	NA	TRBJ2-7	CASSSTRQGPSYEQYF	TGTGCCAGCAGTTCAACCCGACAGGGTCCGTCCTACGAGCAGTACTTC
TRBV4-2	NA	once	TRBJ1-2	CASSPSSTGPYGYTF	TGTGCCAGCAGCCCCAGTAGCACAGGGCCCTATGGCTACACCTTC
TRBV13	NA	NA	TRBJ1-2	CASSSQEVSGYTF	TGTGCCAGCAGCTCCCAGGAGGTCAGTGGCTACACCTTC
TRBV9	TRBD2	NA	TRBJ2-7	CASSVLAGADEQYF	TGTGCCAGCAGCGTCTTAGCGGGAGCGGACGAGCAGTACTTC
TRBV30	NA	NA	TRBJ1-2	CAWTGTPHVYGYTF	TGTGCCTGGACGGGAACACCCCACGTCTATGGCTACACCTTC
TRBV2	NA	NA	TRBJ2-1	CASNEGGWNEQFF	TGTGCCAGCAATGAGGGAGGTTGGAATGAGCAGTTCTTC
TRBV5-6	NA	NA	TRBJ1-1	CASDIRGSTEAFF	TGTGCCAGCGACATTAGGGGGAGCACTGAAGCTTTCTTT
TRBV7-6	TRBD1	once	TRBJ2-1	CASSSGTGAYNEQFF	TGTGCCAGCAGCTCCGGGACAGGGGCCTACAATGAGCAGTTCTTC
TRBV27	TRBD1	few	TRBJ1-5	CASSLSGGYQPQHF	TGTGCCAGCAGTTTATCAGGGGGCTATCAGCCCCAGCATTTT
TRBV27	TRBD1	NA	TRBJ2-7	CASSPGQGSNEQYF	TGTGCCAGCAGTCCGGGACAGGGGTCCAACGAGCAGTACTTC